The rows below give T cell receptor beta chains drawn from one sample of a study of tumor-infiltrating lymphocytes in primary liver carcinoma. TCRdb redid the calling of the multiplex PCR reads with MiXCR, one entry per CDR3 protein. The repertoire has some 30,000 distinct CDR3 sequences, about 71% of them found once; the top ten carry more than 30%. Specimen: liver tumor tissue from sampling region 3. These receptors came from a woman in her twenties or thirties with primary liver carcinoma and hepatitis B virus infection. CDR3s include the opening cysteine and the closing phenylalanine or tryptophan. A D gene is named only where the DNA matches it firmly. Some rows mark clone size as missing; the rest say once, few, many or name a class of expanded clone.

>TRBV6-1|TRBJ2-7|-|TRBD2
TGTGCCAGCGGCCAGCGGGAGGTGTATGAGCAGCACTTC
CASGQREVYEQHF
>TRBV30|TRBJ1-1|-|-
TGTGCCTGGAATCAGGACCATGGCCCCTTAGATGCTTTCTTT
CAWNQDHGPLDAFF
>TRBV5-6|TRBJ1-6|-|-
TGTGCCAGCAGCTTGGTAGCACTAGGATCACTCCTCCACTTT
CASSLVALGSLLHF
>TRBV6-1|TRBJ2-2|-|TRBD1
TGTGTCAGCAGAACAGGGGGTAGCACCGGGGGGCTGTTTTTT
CVSRTGGSTGGLFF
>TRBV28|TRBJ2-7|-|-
TGTGCCAGCAATAACGTCACCTACGAGCAGTACTTC
CASNNVTYEQYF
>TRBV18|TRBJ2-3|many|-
TGTGCCAGCTCACCACCGGGGGGCACAGATACGCAGTATTTT
CASSPPGGTDTQYF
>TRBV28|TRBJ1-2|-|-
TGTGCCAGTGGTCGGGGGGGCAGCGGGCCTTGCCCGGCCTTC
CASGRGGSGPCPAF
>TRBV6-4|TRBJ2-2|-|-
TGTGCCAGCAGTGACTCTGAGGGGGTCATCGGGGAGCTGTTTTTT
CASSDSEGVIGELFF
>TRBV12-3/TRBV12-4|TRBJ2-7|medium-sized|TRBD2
TGTGCCAGCAGCTTCATAGCGGGAGATCCCTACGAGCAGTACTTC
CASSFIAGDPYEQYF
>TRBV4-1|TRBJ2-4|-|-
TGCGCCAGCAGCCCAGAGATGAAGAGGGACACGAGCGAGTGGTACTTC
CASSPEMKRDTSEWYF
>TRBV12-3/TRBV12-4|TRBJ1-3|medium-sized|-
TGTGCCAGCACCTTACAGAGGCCGAGCTCTGGAAACACCATATATTTT
CASTLQRPSSGNTIYF
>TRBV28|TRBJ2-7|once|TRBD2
TGTGCCAGCTTCAATAGCGGGAGAACCTCCGACTACGAGCAGTACTTC
CASFNSGRTSDYEQYF
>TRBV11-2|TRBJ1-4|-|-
TGTGTCAGCAGCCATTGGGGGGGAAAACTGTTTTTT
CVSSHWGGKLFF
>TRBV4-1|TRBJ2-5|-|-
TGCGCCAGCACTAATCCGATGGAAGAGATCCAGTACTTC
CASTNPMEEIQYF
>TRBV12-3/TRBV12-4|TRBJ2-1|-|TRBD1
TGTACCAGTAAATCGACCGCGGCAGGGGGCTCCTACAATGAGCAGCTCTTC
CTSKSTAAGGSYNEQLF
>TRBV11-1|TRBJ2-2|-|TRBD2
TGTGCCAGCAGCTGGATTATGGCGGGAGTGTCCGGGGAGCTGATTTTT
CASSWIMAGVSGELIF
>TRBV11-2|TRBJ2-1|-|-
TGTGCCAGCAGCTTAGATGCCGGAACGCCAGTCGATGAGCAGTTCTTC
CASSLDAGTPVDEQFF
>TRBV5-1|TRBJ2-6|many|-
TGCGCCAGCAGCCCCTGGGCAGGCTCTGGGGCCAACGTCCTGACTTTC
CASSPWAGSGANVLTF
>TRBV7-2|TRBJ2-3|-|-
TGTGCCAGCAGCTTATCAAGACGGATAGATACGCGGTATTTT
CASSLSRRIDTRYF
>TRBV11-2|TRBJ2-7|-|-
TGTGCCAGCAGTATCATAGGAGGGGGCTCCTGGACCTACGAGCAGTACTTC
CASSIIGGGSWTYEQYF
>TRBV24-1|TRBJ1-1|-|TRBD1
TGTACCACCAGTTCCGGGACAGGGAGCACTGAAGATTTCTTT
CTTSSGTGSTEDFF
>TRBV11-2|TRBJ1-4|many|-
TGTGCCAGCAGCTTAGGCCTCCTTTCCTTTGGAGAAAAACTGTTTTTT
CASSLGLLSFGEKLFF
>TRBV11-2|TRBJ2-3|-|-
TGTGCCAGCAGCTTAGATGGGAGCACAGATACGCGGTATTTT
CASSLDGSTDTRYF
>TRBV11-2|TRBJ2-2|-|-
TGTGCAAGCAGCTTAGATAAGACTGGGGAACTGTTTTTT
CASSLDKTGELFF
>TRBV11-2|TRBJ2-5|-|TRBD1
TGTGCCAGCAGCACAACAGGGGGCGCGAAAGAGACCCAGTACTTC
CASSTTGGAKETQYF
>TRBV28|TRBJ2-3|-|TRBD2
TGTACCAGCAGACCACTAGCGGGAGTAACAGATACACAGTATTTT
CTSRPLAGVTDTQYF
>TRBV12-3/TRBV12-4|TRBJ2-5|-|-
TGTGCCAGTAGCACCTACCCCGGGAGCGAAGAGACCAGGTACTTC
CASSTYPGSEETRYF
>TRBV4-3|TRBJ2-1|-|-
TGCGCCAGCAGCCAAGACGGGGACCGCTACAATGAGGAGTCCTTC
CASSQDGDRYNEESF
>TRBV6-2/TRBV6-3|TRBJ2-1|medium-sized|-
TGTGCCAGCAGGCCGGACCCCTCCTACAATGAGCAGTTCTTC
CASRPDPSYNEQFF
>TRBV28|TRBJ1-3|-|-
TGTACCAGCTCAGCACAGTTGTTGGGAAACACCATATATTTT
CTSSAQLLGNTIYF
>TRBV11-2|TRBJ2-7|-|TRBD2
TGTGCTAGCGGCTTAGTGGTAGGACTAGCGGGGGAAGAGCAGTACTTC
CASGLVVGLAGEEQYF
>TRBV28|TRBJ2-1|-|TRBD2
TGTACCAGCAGTTCACAGCGGGAGGGTCAATACAATGAGCAGTTCTTC
CTSSSQREGQYNEQFF
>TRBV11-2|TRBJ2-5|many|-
TGTGCCAGCAGCGAACAGGTTGGGCTAACACAAGAGACCCAGTACTTC
CASSEQVGLTQETQYF
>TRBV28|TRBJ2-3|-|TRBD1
TGTGCCAGCAGTTTCGTAAAACAGGGGCGATCAACAGATACGCAGTATTTT
CASSFVKQGRSTDTQYF
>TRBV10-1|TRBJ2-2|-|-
TGCGCCAGCAGTGAACGAAACACCGAGGGGCTGTTTTTT
CASSERNTEGLFF